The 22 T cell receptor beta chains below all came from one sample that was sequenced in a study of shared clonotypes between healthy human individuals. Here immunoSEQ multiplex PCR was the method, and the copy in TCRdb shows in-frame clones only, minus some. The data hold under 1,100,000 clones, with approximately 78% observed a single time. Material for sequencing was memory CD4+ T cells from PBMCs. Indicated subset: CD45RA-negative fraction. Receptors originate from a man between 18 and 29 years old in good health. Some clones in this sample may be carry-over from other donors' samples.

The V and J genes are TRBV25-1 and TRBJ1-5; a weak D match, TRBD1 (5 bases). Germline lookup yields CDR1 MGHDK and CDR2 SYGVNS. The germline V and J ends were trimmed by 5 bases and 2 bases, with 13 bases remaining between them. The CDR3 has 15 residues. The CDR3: CASSSVGGGNQPQHF. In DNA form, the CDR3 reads TGTGCCAGCAGTTCGGTGGGGGGGGGCAATCAGCCCCAGCATTTT.

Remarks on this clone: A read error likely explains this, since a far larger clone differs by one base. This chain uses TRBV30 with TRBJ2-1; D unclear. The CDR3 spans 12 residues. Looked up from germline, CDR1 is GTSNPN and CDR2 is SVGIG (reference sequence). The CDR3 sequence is CAWSGPPGERFF. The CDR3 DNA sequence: TGTGCCTGGAGTGGACCCCCGGGTGAGCGGTTCTTC. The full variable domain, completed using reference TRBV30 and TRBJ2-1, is SQTIHQWPATLVQPVGSPLSLECTVEGTSNPNLYWYRQAAGRGLQLLFYSVGIGQISSEVPQNLSASRPQDRQFILSSKKLLLSDSGFYLCAWSGPPGERFFGPGTRLTVL.

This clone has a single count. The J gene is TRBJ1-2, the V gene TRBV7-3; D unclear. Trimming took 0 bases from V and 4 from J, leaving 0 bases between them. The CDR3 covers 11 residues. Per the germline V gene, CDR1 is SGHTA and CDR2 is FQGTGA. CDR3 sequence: CASSLTYGYTF. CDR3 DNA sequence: TGTGCCAGCAGCTTAACCTATGGCTACACCTTC.

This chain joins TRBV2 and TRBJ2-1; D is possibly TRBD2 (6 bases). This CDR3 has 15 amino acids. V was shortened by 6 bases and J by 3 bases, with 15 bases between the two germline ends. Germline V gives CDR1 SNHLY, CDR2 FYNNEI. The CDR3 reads CASSPQRALYNEQFF. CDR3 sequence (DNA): TGTGCCAGCAGCCCGCAGCGGGCGCTCTACAATGAGCAGTTCTTC.

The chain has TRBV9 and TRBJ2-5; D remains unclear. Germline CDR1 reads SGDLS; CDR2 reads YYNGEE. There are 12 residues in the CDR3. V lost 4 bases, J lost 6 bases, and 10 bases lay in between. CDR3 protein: CASSPRRKTQYF. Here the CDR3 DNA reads TGTGCCAGCAGCCCCCGCCGGAAGACCCAGTACTTC.

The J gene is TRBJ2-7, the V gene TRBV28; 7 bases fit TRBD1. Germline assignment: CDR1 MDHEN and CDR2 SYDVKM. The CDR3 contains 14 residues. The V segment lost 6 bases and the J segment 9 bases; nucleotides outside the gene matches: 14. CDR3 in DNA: TGTGCCAGCAGGAGACAGGGTCCCATGATCGGGCAGTACTTC. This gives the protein CASRRQGPMIGQYF.

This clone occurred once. The CDR3 region has the DNA TGCGCCAGCAGCCTAGGACTTTACCCCACAGATACGCAGTATTTT. Translation gives CASSLGLYPTDTQYF. The chain uses TRBV5-1 and TRBJ2-3; D is possibly TRBD2 (5 bases). The ends were cut back, 4 bases at V and 2 bases at J, with 14 bases in the middle. The CDR3 length is 15 residues. CDR1 is SGHRS and CDR2 is YFSETQ in the germline V gene.

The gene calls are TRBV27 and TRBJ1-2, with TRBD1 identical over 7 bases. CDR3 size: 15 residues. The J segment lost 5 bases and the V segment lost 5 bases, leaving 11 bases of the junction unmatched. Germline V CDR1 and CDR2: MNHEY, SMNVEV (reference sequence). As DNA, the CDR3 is TGTGCCAGCAGTCCCCGACAGGGCGCAACTTATGGCTACACCTTC. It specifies CASSPRQGATYGYTF.

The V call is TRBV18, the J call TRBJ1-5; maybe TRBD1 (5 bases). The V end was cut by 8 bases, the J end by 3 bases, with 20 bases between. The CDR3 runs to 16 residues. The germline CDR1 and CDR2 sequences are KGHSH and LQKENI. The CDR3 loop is CASGPFTGSNNQPQHF. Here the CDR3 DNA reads TGTGCCAGCGGACCATTCACAGGCAGTAACAATCAGCCCCAGCATTTT.

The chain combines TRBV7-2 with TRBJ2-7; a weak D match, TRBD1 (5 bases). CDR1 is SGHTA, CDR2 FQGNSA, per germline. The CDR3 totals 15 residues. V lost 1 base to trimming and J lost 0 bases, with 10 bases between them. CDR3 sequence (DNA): TGTGCCAGCAGCTTAGTTAGGCAGGGCTCCTACGAGCAGTACTTC. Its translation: CASSLVRQGSYEQYF.

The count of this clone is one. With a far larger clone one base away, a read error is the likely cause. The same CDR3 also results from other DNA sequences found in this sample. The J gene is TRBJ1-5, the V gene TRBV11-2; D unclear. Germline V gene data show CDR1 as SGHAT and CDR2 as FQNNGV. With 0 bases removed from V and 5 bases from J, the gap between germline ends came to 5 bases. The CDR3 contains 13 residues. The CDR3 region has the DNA TGTGCCAGCAGCTTAGAGGGCGATCAGCCCCAGCATTTT. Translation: CASSLEGDQPQHF.

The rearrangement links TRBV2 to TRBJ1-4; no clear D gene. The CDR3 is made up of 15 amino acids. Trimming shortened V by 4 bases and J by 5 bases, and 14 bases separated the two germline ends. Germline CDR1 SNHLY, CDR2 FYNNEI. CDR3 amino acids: CASSAEPRLNEKLFF. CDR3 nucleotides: TGTGCCAGCAGTGCTGAACCCCGATTGAATGAAAAACTGTTTTTT.

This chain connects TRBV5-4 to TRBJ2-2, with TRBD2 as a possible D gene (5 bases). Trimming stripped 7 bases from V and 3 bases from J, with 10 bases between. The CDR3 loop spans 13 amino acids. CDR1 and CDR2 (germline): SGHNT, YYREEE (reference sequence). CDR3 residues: CASGKADTGELFF. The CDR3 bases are TGTGCCAGCGGGAAAGCGGACACCGGGGAGCTGTTTTTT. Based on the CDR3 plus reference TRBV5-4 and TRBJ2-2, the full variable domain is ETGVTQSPTHLIKTRGQQVTLRCSSQSGHNTVSWYQQALGQGPQFIFQYYREEENGRGNFPPRFSGLQFPNYSSELNVNALELDDSALYLCASGKADTGELFFGEGSRLTVL.

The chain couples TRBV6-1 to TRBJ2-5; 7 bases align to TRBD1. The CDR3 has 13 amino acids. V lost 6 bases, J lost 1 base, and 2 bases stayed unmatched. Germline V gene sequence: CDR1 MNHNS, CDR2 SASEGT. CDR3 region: CASRGQTQETQYF. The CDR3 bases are TGTGCCAGCAGGGGACAGACCCAAGAGACCCAGTACTTC.

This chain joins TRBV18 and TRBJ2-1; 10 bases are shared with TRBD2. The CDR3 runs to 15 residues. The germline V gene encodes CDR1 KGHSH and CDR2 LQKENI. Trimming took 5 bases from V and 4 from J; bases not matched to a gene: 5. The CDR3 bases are TGTGCCAGCTCAGGGAGCGGGAGGGAGTACAATGAGCAGTTCTTC. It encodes CASSGSGREYNEQFF.

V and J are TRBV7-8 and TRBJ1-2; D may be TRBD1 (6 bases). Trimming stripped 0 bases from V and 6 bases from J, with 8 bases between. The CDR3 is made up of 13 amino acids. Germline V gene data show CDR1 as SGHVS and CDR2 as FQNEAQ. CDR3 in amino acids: CASSLAHRDGYTF. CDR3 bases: TGTGCCAGCAGCTTAGCCCACAGGGATGGCTACACCTTC.

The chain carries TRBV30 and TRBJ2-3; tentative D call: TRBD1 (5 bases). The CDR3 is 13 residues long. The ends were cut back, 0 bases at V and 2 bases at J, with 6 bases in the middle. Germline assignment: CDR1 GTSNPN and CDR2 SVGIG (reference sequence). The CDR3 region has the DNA TGTGCCTGGAGTGTACAGGCCACAGATACGCAGTATTTT. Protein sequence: CAWSVQATDTQYF.

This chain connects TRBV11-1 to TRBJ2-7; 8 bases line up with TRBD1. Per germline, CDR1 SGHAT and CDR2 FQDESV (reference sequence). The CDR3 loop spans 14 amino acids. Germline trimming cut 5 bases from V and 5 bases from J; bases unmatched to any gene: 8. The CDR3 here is CASSPGQARHEQYF. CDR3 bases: TGTGCCAGCAGCCCGGGACAGGCACGGCACGAGCAGTACTTC.

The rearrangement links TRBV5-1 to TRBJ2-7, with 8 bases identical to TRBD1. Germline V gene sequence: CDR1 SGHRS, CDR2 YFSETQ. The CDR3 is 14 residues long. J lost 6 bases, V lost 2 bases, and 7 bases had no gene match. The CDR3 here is CASSLWQGASEQYF. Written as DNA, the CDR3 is TGCGCCAGCAGCTTATGGCAGGGGGCGTCCGAGCAGTACTTC.

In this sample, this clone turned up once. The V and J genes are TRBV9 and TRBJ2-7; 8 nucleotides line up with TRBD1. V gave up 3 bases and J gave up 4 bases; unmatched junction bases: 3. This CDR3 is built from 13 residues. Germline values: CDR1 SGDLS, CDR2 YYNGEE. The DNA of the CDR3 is TGTGCCAGCAGCGCCAACAGGGGGTACGAGCAGTACTTC. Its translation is CASSANRGYEQYF.

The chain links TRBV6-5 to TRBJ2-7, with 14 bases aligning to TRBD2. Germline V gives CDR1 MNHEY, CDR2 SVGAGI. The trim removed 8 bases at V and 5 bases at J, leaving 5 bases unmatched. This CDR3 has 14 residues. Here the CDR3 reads CASLRGLAGDEQYF. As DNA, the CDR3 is TGTGCCAGCCTCAGGGGACTAGCGGGAGACGAGCAGTACTTC.

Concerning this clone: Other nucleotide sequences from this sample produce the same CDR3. The CDR3 nucleotides read TGTGCCAGCAGCTTAGAATCGGGCACTGAAGCTTTCTTT. Amino acid sequence: CASSLESGTEAFF. This chain connects TRBV7-9 to TRBJ1-1, with D uncertain. V was trimmed by 1 base and J by 4 bases, leaving 7 bases between them. The CDR3 is 13 residues long. CDR1 SEHNR and CDR2 FQNEAQ come from the germline V gene (reference sequence).